This TCR beta chain was sequenced during a study of T cells in Graves' hyperthyroidism and ophthalmopathy (dated by TCRdb to about 2019). With regard to the full study: Peripheral blood samples were taken at initial diagnosis, before any treatment was given. TCR V-J signatures able to tell the groups apart were searched for in a discovery cohort of approximately 95 patients, of whom approximately 40 had Graves' ophthalmopathy and under 65 had stable Graves' hyperthyroidism. Prospective prediction of ophthalmopathy was tested in an independent validation cohort consisting of some 19 hyperthyroidism patients and more than 15 patients who later progressed to ophthalmopathy. The 100 or so discovery patients were randomly split 7:3 into training and test sets. The study also compared thyroid tissue and blood T-cell repertoires from 6 or 7 Graves' hyperthyroidism patients. After blood sampling, hyperthyroidism patients were treated with methimazole at a starting dose of 30 mg daily, and ophthalmopathy patients were treated with high-dose intravenous methylprednisolone. The paper reports TCR Vbeta CDR3 sequencing of some 140 peripheral blood samples: 40 or so ophthalmopathy, roughly 80 hyperthyroidism and some 17 progressor patients. What the research found in general, with its limitations: During validation, the model predicted progression to ophthalmopathy a median of around 6 months ahead of onset, with approximately 70% sensitivity and about 75% specificity. Ophthalmopathy was separated from stable hyperthyroidism by a 13 V-J signature model, with just over 85% sensitivity and about 81% specificity obtained in cross-validation and 80%/75% obtained in testing. Sample size was not statistically predetermined, and blinding of investigators to group allocation was not performed. Most expanded thyroid clonotypes (frequency above 0.001) were also detected in blood, a finding suggesting that blood repertoires may reflect thyroid immune responses.

The TCR beta CDR3 regions were amplified from RNA transcripts. The first round of RT-PCR for the TCR CDR3 was performed with the HTBI primer set and the Qiagen OneStep RT-PCR kit. Libraries were constructed in a second round of multiplex PCR, after which size selection and purification were performed. Paired-end sequencing of the libraries was performed with 100 bp reads on an Illumina HiSeq2000. As for how the authors treated the data: SOAPnuke was used to process the raw data, removing reads that contained adapters or uncalled bases, had a mean Phred below 15, or lacked an exact match to the constant primer or identifier. High-quality paired reads were merged using COPE v1.2.5, and each unique nucleotide sequence was defined as a clonotype. Clonotypes were aligned to IMGT TRBV, TRBD and TRBJ reference segments using MiTCR v1.1. The analysis was restricted to V-J combinations with a frequency above 0.0001, which together covered 98% to 99.2% of the repertoires. A TCS score was defined as the ratio of F50 (clonal expansion) to E x V (chaos), with BLOSUM62-based TCRdist applied between CDR3 peptides within each V-J. Welch's t-statistics and random forest reduced 514 V-J features to around 14, which were used in a naive Bayes classifier (R e1071). In-frame beta chains were kept once TCRdb had trimmed the public reads at Q25 with fastp and called clones with MiXCR. All rows with the same CDR3 protein become a single entry with the most common DNA and genes. Clone size and V and J calls follow TCRdb, not the original study. This sample has 550,000 to 800,000 distinct CDR3 sequences in its table, and roughly 17% of those were observed once. The top ten clonotypes cover roughly 15% of the sample.

The germline V gene specifies SNHLY as CDR1 and FYNNEI as CDR2. Its CDR3 holds 14 amino acids, cysteine through phenylalanine. Only the CDR3 part of the read is kept: 42 bases, read in frame from the first base. This clonotype was observed at least ten times. The clone's antigen remains unknown. The junction and the germline gene differ at one end; a read error may be behind it. Stable Graves' hyperthyroidism was defined as the absence of progression to ophthalmopathy over 18 months of follow-up. Hyperthyroidism patients were aged 18 to 65 years and newly diagnosed, with disease duration of less than 2 months. Patients with uncontrolled infections, other autoimmune diseases, pregnancy or lactation were excluded. Diagnoses relied on clinical symptoms, serum thyroxine and TRAb, thyroid ultrasound and orbital computed tomography. PBMCs were separated from about 10 ml of fresh peripheral blood using Ficoll-Paque density gradient centrifugation. Total RNA was extracted using Trizol reagent, and RNA quality was assessed on an Agilent 2100 Bioanalyzer.

Rearrangement joined TRBV2 to TRBJ2-7; the best D guess is TRBD2, with 6 bases matching. Input material: blood. This TCR was recovered from a man in his forties or fifties with Graves' hyperthyroidism. The bases are TGTGCCAGCATGCGGGACGGGAGCTCCCACGAGCAGTACTTC. It specifies CASMRDGSSHEQYF.